This T cell receptor beta chain was observed in a study of blood T cells in healthy people across ages. On this clonotype: Its antigen is unknown.

Study-wide results and caveats: Long-lived donors exceeded aged donors in naive CD4+ cells and diversity.

The CDR3 runs 14 residues. V dropped 3 bases and J dropped 4 bases, with 12 bases sitting between them. CDR1 is SGHTA, CDR2 FQGNSA, per germline. Each sample yielded at least 6 micrograms of PBMC total RNA. Combining a sample-barcoded 5' primer with a J-beta primer mix, a second PCR ran for 7 to 11 cycles. Each sample provided no less than 2.5 million CDR3-containing paired-end reads. Using its own MiXCR run on the 5' RACE reads, TCRdb lists one record per CDR3 protein. Among fewer than 800,000 distinct CDR3 sequences, about 34% were seen once, and the ten largest hold approximately 15%. The sample comprised blood. The source is a woman older than 75 in good health. The chain combines TRBV7-2 with TRBJ1-1; tentatively, D is TRBD1 (5 bases). CDR3 sequence reads: CASSFGRGSTEAFF. The CDR3 DNA is TGTGCCAGCAGCTTCGGACGGGGGAGCACTGAAGCTTTCTTT.